The present T cell receptor beta chain was sequenced within a study of a mutant IDH1 vaccine in newly diagnosed glioma (dated by TCRdb to about 2021). At the level of the whole study: Patients received eight vaccinations in weeks 1, 3, 5, 7, 11, 15, 19 and 23, corresponding to visits V03 through V10. Vaccination began 4-6 weeks after radiotherapy alone, or alongside temozolomide cycles in the chemotherapy-containing groups. Of the roughly 32 treated patients, 62.5% were male and about 40% were female, and a mean age of 40.4 years was recorded. Before enrollment, patients had received standard therapy of radiotherapy alone, temozolomide alone, or radiochemotherapy with temozolomide; most received the combination. Peripheral blood samples were drawn at six visits, namely V03 (baseline), V05, V07, V10, V12 and V13. For exploratory analyses, about two dozen treated patients had longitudinal TCRB deep sequencing done wherever samples were available.

Spanning cysteine to phenylalanine, the CDR3 consists of 14 amino acids. Of the read, only the CDR3 DNA is kept; its 42 bases are in frame from base 1. V is shortened by 1 base, J by 5 bases, and the region joining them spans 11 bases. According to the germline V gene (reference sequence), CDR1 reads MNHEY and CDR2 reads SMNVEV. Turning to this clone: No cognate antigen has been identified for it. Per-base quality was not reported, and no clone a single base away is much larger than it.

What the time point label conveys for this sample: week 23, last vaccination. Each vaccine dose, consisting of 300 ug of a 20-mer mutant IDH1 peptide in Montanide, was administered subcutaneously with topical imiquimod. All donors had newly diagnosed IDH1-mutant astrocytomas of WHO grade 3 or 4 that showed loss of nuclear ATRX. The samples were drawn from NOA16, a multicentre, single-arm, open-label phase I trial in Germany that tested a mutant IDH1 peptide vaccine in humans for the first time. Genomic DNA for TCRB sequencing was extracted from EDTA blood using the DNeasy Blood and Tissue Kit. The study at large found these results: The authors noted that analyses of patient blood samples could not be reproduced because of sample limitations. PBMC samples for TCRB deep sequencing were selected based on availability. Pseudoprogression seemed to be unrelated to changes in the top peripheral T cell clonotypes found by TCRB sequencing. Immune responses induced by the vaccine were seen in approximately 92% of patients across multiple MHC alleles.

Libraries were built with the immunoSEQ multiplex PCR assay. Rearranged TCR beta chain sequences were amplified with the hsTCRB Kit following the manufacturer's protocol. TCRB libraries were sequenced on an Illumina MiSeq. In the paper's pipeline: Demultiplexing, trimming and gene mapping were performed with the kit vendor's proprietary platform. TCRdb re-hosts the immuneACCESS table, in-frame sequences only. Its copies lack some clones; in the studies checked, an unresolved V gene accounts for under half of them, and the cause for the rest is not known. D and trimming were read from the DNA, whereas the V and J calls and clone size are those reported in that table. In this sample the table shows about 81,000 clones, approximately 85% of which occur a single time. The biggest ten clones account for approximately 2.1% of the sample.

The rearranged chain carries TRBV27 and TRBJ1-1; TRBD1 is a possible D gene, resting on 5 matching bases. The material was PBMCs, obtained from a glioma patient whose treatment included an IDH1 peptide vaccine. The TCR was taken from a man aged 25-45 years with glioma. Some clones in this sample may be carry-over from other donors' samples. The CDR3 protein: CASSLFGGRTEAFF. DNA sequence: TGTGCCAGCAGTTTATTTGGGGGTAGGACTGAAGCTTTCTTT.